The present T cell receptor beta chain was sequenced within a study of cytomegalovirus exposure and HLA in healthy donors. At the level of the study: Clustering assigned about four fifths of the approximately 390 genotyped donors to the Caucasian-associated ancestry cluster.

PCR amplification relied on 60 Vbeta primers (plus 13 Jbeta primers). Libraries were prepared by immunoSEQ multiplex PCR; TCRdb keeps only in-frame clonotypes and omits some of them. The sample totals approximately 120,000 clones. The sequenced sample was PBMCs. The TCR was taken from a man aged 18 to 29 in good health and CMV-seronegative.

As DNA, the CDR3 is TGTGCCAGCAGCACCAGGGGGATTGGAGAGACCCAGTACTTC. This sequence encodes CASSTRGIGETQYF. The V and J genes are TRBV9 and TRBJ2-5; TRBD1 aligns across 7 bases. The germline CDR1 and CDR2 sequences are SGDLS and YYNGEE. The CDR3 spans 14 residues. V dropped 4 bases and J dropped 4; count of bases not matched to a gene: 7.